This TCR beta chain came from a study of cytomegalovirus exposure and HLA in healthy donors. The data were produced by immunoSEQ multiplex PCR, yet TCRdb's version contains in-frame clones alone and is incomplete. Of about 280,000 clones detected, around nine tenths appear once; the ten largest clones hold about 0.9%. This TCR derives from a woman younger than 35 in good health and CMV-seronegative. The material sequenced was PBMCs.

The CDR3 nucleotides are TGTGCCAGCAGCTTACCCGGGAACACCGGGGAGCTGTTTTTT. Its protein product is CASSLPGNTGELFF. The J gene is TRBJ2-2, the V gene TRBV7-2; D remains unclear. The CDR3 loop spans 14 amino acids. Germline V gives CDR1 SGHTA, CDR2 FQGNSA. The V and J ends lost 2 bases and 1 base respectively, with 5 bases between them.